This TCR beta chain was sequenced for a study of regulatory T cells in long-lasting Graves disease. A few counts support this clonotype. Time point of the sample: persistent/refractory GD, antithyroid drugs over 5 years with positive TRAb. PBMCs provided the RNA from which the TCR library was made. Investigators prepared the TCR beta libraries by applying iRepertoire HTBI primers and Arm-PCR of CDR3 regions. TCRdb re-derived calls from the multiplex PCR reads in MiXCR, one entry per CDR3 protein. This sample has under 350,000 distinct CDR3 sequences, with roughly a fifth found just once. The CDR3 length is 14 residues. V was cut by 7 bases and J by 0 bases, with 10 bases left in between. Germline CDR1 and CDR2: MNHNS and SASEGT.

The specimen was peripheral blood mononuclear cells (PBMCs), collected when the disease was refractory, from a patient treated with antithyroid drugs. The sequence came from a female donor with Graves disease. The J gene is TRBJ1-5, the V gene TRBV6-1, with a possible D match to TRBD1 (5 bases). CDR3: CASIDSYSNQPQHF. The CDR3 DNA sequence: TGTGCCAGCATCGACAGCTATAGCAATCAGCCCCAGCATTTT.